One and the same sample provided the 5 T cell receptor beta chains below, sequenced in a study of CD8+ T cells in alopecia areata. RNA was isolated and reverse transcribed to cDNA, the sequencing template. Only in-frame clones appear in the TCRdb table, and some are missing; sequencing was by immunoSEQ multiplex PCR. The repertoire holds about 130,000 clones, with roughly 52% as singletons. Treatment here: oral pan-JAK inhibitor, 5-10 mg twice daily. The sample in question was CD8+ T cells sorted from blood, obtained at week 4, from a patient treated with tofacitinib. These TCRs come from a human donor with alopecia areata.

In its sample, this clone was seen a few times. This chain uses TRBV30 with TRBJ1-4; D gene unclear. Trimming removed 2 bases from V and 15 bases from J, with 16 bases in between. This CDR3 is 12 amino acids long. From germline, CDR1 is GTSNPN and CDR2 SVGIG (reference sequence). CDR3 in amino acids: CAWSLEGGGLFF. In nucleotides, the CDR3 is TGTGCCTGGAGTCTAGAGGGCGGAGGATTGTTTTTT.

This clone was seen a handful of times. This chain links TRBV13 with TRBJ2-7; no definite D call. V was cut by 5 bases and J by 2 bases, with 16 bases left in between. Germline CDR1 reads PRHDT; CDR2 reads FYEKMQ (reference sequence). The CDR3 totals 15 residues. CDR3 amino acids: CASSPSTGPTYEQYF. Here the CDR3 DNA reads TGTGCCAGCAGCCCATCAACCGGGCCCACCTACGAGCAGTACTTC.

The chain is built from TRBV7-9 and TRBJ2-4; D gene uncertain. Germline CDR1 and CDR2: SEHNR and FQNEAQ (reference sequence). The V end lost 5 bases, the J end lost 8 bases, and 13 bases lay between the germline ends. This CDR3 has 13 amino acids. DNA for the CDR3: TGTGCCAGCAGCCTACCGGAAAACGACATTCAGTACTTC. Translating gives CASSLPENDIQYF.

This rearrangement joins TRBV4-3 to TRBJ1-2; 7 bases agree with TRBD1. The CDR3 extends over 19 amino acids. CDR1 and CDR2 from the germline V gene are LGHNA and YSLEER. V was pared by 1 base and J by 6 bases, with 20 bases of the junction left unmatched. DNA for the CDR3: TGCGCCAGCAGCCAAGTCGGGACAGAGAACCACGAGGGTGTCGATGGCTACACCTTC. Amino acids: CASSQVGTENHEGVDGYTF.

This clone turned up a few times. This chain joins TRBV2 and TRBJ1-6; D is ambiguous. V was clipped by 2 bases and J by 0 bases, with 5 bases between them. This CDR3 is 15 amino acids long. The germline gives CDR1 SNHLY, CDR2 FYNNEI. For the CDR3, the DNA is TGTGCCAGCAGTGAACCAAGCTCCTATAATTCACCCCTCCACTTT. It yields the protein CASSEPSSYNSPLHF.